This T cell receptor beta chain was sequenced in a study of cytomegalovirus exposure and HLA in healthy donors. General observations from the study: Previously analyzed data showed that most TCR beta V segments were productive at a frequency of about 87% or about 30%.

Trimming removed 0 bases from V and 0 bases from J, with 14 bases in between. This CDR3 region has 17 residues. Germline CDR1 is MNHEY and CDR2 is SMNVEV (reference sequence). Of note for this clone: Its specificity is unknown.

Among the donors, all were healthy bone marrow donors. PCR primers comprised 60 Vbeta and 13 Jbeta primers. Authors' processing steps: The count from a later analysis was some 83 million unique TCR beta chains, roughly 11 million of them shared. The repertoire was sequenced with immunoSEQ multiplex PCR; TCRdb's copy has only in-frame clones and lacks some. V and J calls and clone size are as listed in that table; D and trimming were resolved from the DNA. In total, the table holds roughly 120,000 clones. The chain joins TRBV27 to TRBJ2-5; TRBD1 might be the D (6 bases). The receptor was isolated from a man aged 25 to 45 in good health and CMV-seronegative. Sequenced material: PBMCs. CDR3 sequence: CASSLSIQGAYQETQYF. CDR3 DNA sequence: TGTGCCAGCAGTTTATCGATACAGGGAGCGTACCAAGAGACCCAGTACTTC.